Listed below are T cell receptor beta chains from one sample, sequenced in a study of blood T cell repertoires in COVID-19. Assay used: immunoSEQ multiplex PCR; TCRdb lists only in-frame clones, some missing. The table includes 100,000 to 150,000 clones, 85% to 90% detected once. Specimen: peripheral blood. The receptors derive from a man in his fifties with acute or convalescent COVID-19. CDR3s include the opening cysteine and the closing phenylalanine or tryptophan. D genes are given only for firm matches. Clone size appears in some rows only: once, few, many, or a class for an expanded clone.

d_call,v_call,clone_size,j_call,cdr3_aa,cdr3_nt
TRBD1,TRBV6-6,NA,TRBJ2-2,CASSFGQGKTGELFF,TGTGCCAGCAGTTTTGGACAGGGAAAGACCGGGGAGCTGTTTTTT
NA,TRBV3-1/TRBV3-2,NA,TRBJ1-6,CASSQDVPLHF,TGTGCCAGCAGCCAAGACGTACCCCTCCACTTT
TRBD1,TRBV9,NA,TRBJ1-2,CASTLGGADYGYTF,TGTGCCAGCACATTAGGGGGCGCCGACTATGGCTACACCTTC
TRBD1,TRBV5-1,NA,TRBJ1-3,CASSPSAGGNSGNTIYF,TGCGCCAGCAGCCCTTCCGCAGGGGGGAATAGTGGAAACACCATATATTTT
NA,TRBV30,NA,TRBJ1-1,CAWSGQENTEAFF,TGTGCCTGGAGTGGACAGGAGAACACTGAAGCTTTCTTT
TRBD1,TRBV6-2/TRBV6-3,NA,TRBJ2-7,CASSYRPGQGPEQYF,TGTGCCAGCAGTTACCGCCCGGGACAGGGTCCCGAGCAGTACTTC
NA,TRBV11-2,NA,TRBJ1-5,CASSWSQFNQPQHF,TGTGCCAGCAGCTGGAGCCAGTTTAATCAGCCCCAGCATTTT
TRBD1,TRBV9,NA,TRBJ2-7,CASSDGDRYTYEQYF,TGTGCCAGCAGCGATGGGGACAGGTATACCTACGAGCAGTACTTC
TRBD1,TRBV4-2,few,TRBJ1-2,CASSQVTGSYGYTF,TGTGCCAGCAGCCAAGTGACAGGGTCCTATGGCTACACCTTC
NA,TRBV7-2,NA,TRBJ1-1,CASSLAGANTEAFF,TGTGCCAGCAGCTTAGCAGGGGCGAACACTGAAGCTTTCTTT
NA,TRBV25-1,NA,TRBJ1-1,CASSEFTGMQTEAFF,TGTGCCAGCAGTGAATTCACAGGGATGCAAACTGAAGCTTTCTTT
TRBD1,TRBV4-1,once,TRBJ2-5,CASSQVKTGQETQYF,TGCGCCAGCAGCCAAGTCAAGACAGGGCAAGAGACCCAGTACTTC
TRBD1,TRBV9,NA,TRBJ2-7,CASSVGGRTGTGVYEQYF,TGTGCCAGCAGCGTAGGGGGAAGGACCGGGACAGGGGTCTACGAGCAGTACTTC
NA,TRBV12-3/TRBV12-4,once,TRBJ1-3,CASSYNPGNTIYF,TGTGCCAGCAGTTATAATCCTGGAAACACCATATATTTT
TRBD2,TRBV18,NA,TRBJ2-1,CASSPLAVHEQFF,TGTGCCAGCTCTCCTCTAGCGGTCCATGAGCAGTTCTTC
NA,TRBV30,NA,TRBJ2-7,CAWSVHLTGEGTYEQYF,TGTGCCTGGAGTGTACATCTGACAGGGGAGGGCACCTACGAGCAGTACTTC
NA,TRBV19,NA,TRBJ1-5,CASTLGRAWNQPQHF,TGTGCCAGTACCCTGGGGAGAGCGTGGAATCAGCCCCAGCATTTT
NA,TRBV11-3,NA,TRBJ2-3,CASSQGLTDTQYF,TGTGCCAGCAGCCAGGGCCTTACAGATACGCAGTATTTT
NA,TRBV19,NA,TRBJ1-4,CASSIKGVNPNEKLFF,TGTGCCAGTAGTATTAAGGGGGTAAACCCCAATGAAAAACTGTTTTTT
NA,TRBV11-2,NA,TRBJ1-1,CASSRTDRTEAFF,TGTGCCAGCAGCCGGACAGATAGGACTGAAGCTTTCTTT
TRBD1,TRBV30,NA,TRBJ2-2,CARDRGSGELFF,TGTGCCCGGGACAGGGGATCCGGGGAGCTGTTTTTT
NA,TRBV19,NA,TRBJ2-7,CASSIVGGEQYF,TGTGCCAGTAGTATAGTTGGCGGCGAGCAGTACTTC
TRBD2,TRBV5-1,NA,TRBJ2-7,CASSPGTSGRYEQYF,TGCGCCAGCAGCCCAGGGACTAGCGGGAGATACGAGCAGTACTTC
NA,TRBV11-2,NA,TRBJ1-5,CASSLTPNQPQHF,TGTGCCAGCAGCTTAACACCAAATCAGCCCCAGCATTTT
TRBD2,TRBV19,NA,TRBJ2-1,CASSIRRTSGNPVEQFF,TGTGCCAGTAGTATACGCCGGACTAGCGGGAACCCGGTTGAGCAGTTCTTC
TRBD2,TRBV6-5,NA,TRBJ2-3,CASTAGGITDTQYF,TGTGCCAGCACAGCGGGAGGTATCACAGATACGCAGTATTTT
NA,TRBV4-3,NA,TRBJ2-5,CASSQDGGTWGQETQYF,TGCGCCAGCAGCCAAGATGGGGGGACTTGGGGCCAAGAGACCCAGTACTTC
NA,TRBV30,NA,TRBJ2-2,CAWSQGTNTGELFF,TGTGCCTGGAGCCAGGGCACGAACACCGGGGAGCTGTTTTTT
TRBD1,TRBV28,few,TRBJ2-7,CASSSLTGGNYEQYF,TGTGCCAGCAGTTCCCTCACAGGGGGCAACTACGAGCAGTACTTC
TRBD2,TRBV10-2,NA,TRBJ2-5,CASSERLASGYQETQYF,TGCGCCAGCAGTGAACGGTTGGCTAGCGGGTACCAAGAGACCCAGTACTTC
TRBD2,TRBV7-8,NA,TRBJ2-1,CASSLAPLWLAGVDEQFF,TGTGCCAGCAGCTTAGCCCCACTCTGGCTAGCGGGAGTTGATGAGCAGTTCTTC
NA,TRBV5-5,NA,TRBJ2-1,CASSLGSRGYHNEQFF,TGTGCCAGCAGCTTAGGATCCAGGGGATACCACAATGAGCAGTTCTTC
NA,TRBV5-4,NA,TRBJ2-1,CASSLDHREQFF,TGTGCCAGCAGCTTAGACCACAGGGAGCAGTTCTTC
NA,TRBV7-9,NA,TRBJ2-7,CASSLYGSYEQYF,TGTGCCAGCAGCTTATACGGTTCCTACGAGCAGTACTTC
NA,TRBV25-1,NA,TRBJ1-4,CASSELTGRANEKLFF,TGTGCCAGCAGTGAGCTTACAGGCAGAGCAAATGAAAAACTGTTTTTT
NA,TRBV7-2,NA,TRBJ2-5,CASSLRQGLRETQYF,TGTGCCAGCAGCTTACGGCAGGGGCTACGGGAGACCCAGTACTTC
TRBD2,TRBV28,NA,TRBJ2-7,CASSPLRSGEYEQYF,TGTGCCAGCAGTCCCTTACGTAGCGGGGAGTACGAGCAGTACTTC
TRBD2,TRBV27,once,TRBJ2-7,CASSSRLAYYEQYF,TGTGCCAGCAGTTCTAGACTAGCGTACTACGAGCAGTACTTC
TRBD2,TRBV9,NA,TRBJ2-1,CASSPTSGRVYNEQFF,TGTGCCAGCAGCCCCACTAGCGGGAGGGTTTACAATGAGCAGTTCTTC
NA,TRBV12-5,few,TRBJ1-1,CASGLRVNTEAFF,TGTGCTAGTGGTTTGAGAGTGAACACTGAAGCTTTCTTT
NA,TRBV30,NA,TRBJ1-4,CAGAEEKLFF,TGTGCCGGAGCGGAGGAAAAACTGTTTTTT
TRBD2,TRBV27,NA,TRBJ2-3,CASSLVGRFPTDTQYF,TGTGCCAGCAGTTTAGTCGGGAGGTTCCCCACAGATACGCAGTATTTT